This T cell receptor (beta chain) was sequenced for a study of CD4 T cells in relation to SARS-CoV-2 and coronaviruses. Study-wide context: Negative control cultures got HIV-1 Nef peptides or no peptide. Study results and limitations: No donor gave both pre-pandemic and post-infection samples.

V was clipped by 5 bases and J by 4 bases, with 6 bases between them. Germline V lookup: CDR1 SEHNR, CDR2 FQNEAQ (reference sequence). This CDR3 is 12 amino acids long. Method: immunoSEQ multiplex PCR; TCRdb's copy keeps in-frame clones and lacks some. The data hold just over 25,000 clones, with roughly 80% observed a single time. Note on this clone: Antigen specificity is unknown.

Before the COVID-19 pandemic, during about 2010-2018, CD4+ T cells were taken from unexposed donors. After approximately 10 days of culture, CD4+ T cells were isolated. As cell numbers allowed, unexposed-donor CD4+ T cells faced SARS-CoV-2 S/N and four cold-coronavirus spikes. PBMCs were plated at roughly 2.1 million per well in IL-2-containing medium. This sequence originates from a human donor in good health. V usage is TRBV7-9 and J usage is TRBJ2-1; no clear D. Specimen: CD4+ T cells from PBMCs, cultured in vitro. The CDR3 DNA sequence: TGTGCCAGCAGCATATTATACAATGAGCAGTTCTTC. This sequence encodes CASSILYNEQFF.